This T cell receptor beta chain was found in a study of cytomegalovirus exposure and HLA in healthy donors. Both 60 Vbeta primers and 13 Jbeta primers went into the PCR. Generated by immunoSEQ multiplex PCR, the TCRdb table keeps only in-frame clones and is missing some. Its table records 150,000 or so clones. Broader study findings: One variant, a missense change in DCLRE1C, was linked in a later analysis to TCR beta V- and J-gene trimming. In a later analysis, compared with equally common non-associated chains, HLA-associated beta chains were more expanded. For cytomegalovirus status, the classifier reportedly gave diagnoses with high specificity and sensitivity.

Details on this clone: Its antigen is unknown.

The sequence was obtained from a woman aged 60 to 75 in good health and CMV-seronegative. The sample comprised PBMCs.

CDR3: CASSSTPQETQYF. CDR3 sequence (DNA): TGCGCCAGCAGCTCTACCCCCCAAGAGACCCAGTACTTC. The chain combines TRBV5-1 with TRBJ2-5; D uncertain. The V and J ends lost 3 bases and 1 base respectively, with 7 bases between them. This CDR3 has 13 amino acids. CDR1 and CDR2 (germline): SGHRS, YFSETQ.